This T cell receptor (beta chain) was captured by sequencing in a study of OX40 agonist ivuxolimab in advanced cancers. Autoimmune disease history or systemic immunosuppression was exclusionary. The assay was immunoSEQ multiplex PCR, and TCRdb's table has in-frame clones only and misses some. The profile shows 80,000 or so clones, roughly 91% of them singletons. The sequence derives from an adult with an advanced solid tumor such as melanoma, head and neck, liver or kidney cancer. Source: CD4+ or CD8+ T cells sorted from blood, taken in a trial of the OX40 agonist ivuxolimab.

CDR3 bases: TGTGCCAGCAGCTTAGGCCCCTGGCGGGGGGGCCCGGATACGCAGTATTTT. This sequence encodes CASSLGPWRGGPDTQYF. The chain couples TRBV11-3 to TRBJ2-3; the match to TRBD2 covers 9 bases. Germline V CDR1 and CDR2: SGHNT, YENEEA. The CDR3 has 17 amino acids. Trimming removed 1 base from V and 6 bases from J; junction bases left unmatched: 11.